Listed below are T cell receptor beta chains from one sample, sequenced in a study of T-cell reconstitution after alpha-beta-depleted transplantation in children. TCRdb reprocessed the PCR reads with MiXCR, giving one entry per CDR3 protein. The sample contains nearly 250,000 distinct CDR3 sequences, 6.5% to 10% of which appear only once. Sequenced here: PBMCs, mostly from graft donor cells, sampled 180 days after TCRalphabeta/CD19-depleted stem cell transplant. The receptors shown here come from a male patient younger than 18 who had a stem cell transplant for acute lymphoblastic leukemia, so the T cells may come from the graft donor. CDR3s include the opening cysteine and the closing phenylalanine or tryptophan. D genes are given only for firm matches. Clone sizes are given selectively: once, few, many, or a class where the clone is expanded.

j_gene | v_gene | d_gene | abundance | CDR3nt | CDR3aa
TRBJ2-7 | TRBV3-1 | TRBD1 | many | TGTGCCAGCAGCCTCCTACAACAGGGGGCACAGTACTTC | CASSLLQQGAQYF
TRBJ2-4 | TRBV20-1 | TRBD1 | many | TGCAGTGTTGACAGGGTAGCCAAAAACATTCAGTACTTC | CSVDRVAKNIQYF
TRBJ2-7 | TRBV7-3 | TRBD1 | . | TGTGCCAGCAGCCGGACAGGGGAGGAAAACGAGCAGTACTTC | CASSRTGEENEQYF
TRBJ2-7 | TRBV20-1 | . | . | TGCAGTGCTAGAGATTTCGCCGGATCCTCCTACGAGCAGTACTTC | CSARDFAGSSYEQYF
TRBJ2-7 | TRBV28 | . | many | TGTGCCAGCCGGTCTAGCGACAGATTTTACTACGAGCAGTACTTC | CASRSSDRFYYEQYF
TRBJ2-5 | TRBV4-2 | . | . | TGTGCCAGCAGCCAAGAGAGTTTGGGAACCGAGACCCAGTACTTC | CASSQESLGTETQYF
TRBJ2-1 | TRBV6-5 | . | . | TGTGCCAGCAGTTACCTGGGGGGCGGATACAATGAGCAGTTCTTC | CASSYLGGGYNEQFF
TRBJ2-7 | TRBV11-2 | . | many | TGTGCCAGCAGCCTAGCGCCCTCCTACGAGCAGTACTTC | CASSLAPSYEQYF
TRBJ2-7 | TRBV11-1 | . | many | TGTGCCAGCAGCTTCCTCCCCACGAAGACGGGGAGCTCCTACGAGCAGTACTTC | CASSFLPTKTGSSYEQYF
TRBJ1-4 | TRBV28 | . | many | TGTGCCAGCAGTTCCACCGGGGGGGAGAAAAAACTGTTTTTT | CASSSTGGEKKLFF
TRBJ2-7 | TRBV7-6 | . | many | TGTGCCAGCGTAGGCCTAACCCCCTACGAGCAGTACTTC | CASVGLTPYEQYF
TRBJ2-2 | TRBV6-5 | . | many | TGTGCCAGCAGTTACTCACGGGGTCTAGCGGGGGAGCTGTTTTTT | CASSYSRGLAGELFF
TRBJ2-3 | TRBV4-2 | . | many | TGTGCCAGCAGCCCGGACTTCCCAGATACGCAGTATTTT | CASSPDFPDTQYF
TRBJ2-7 | TRBV4-3 | TRBD1 | many | TGCGCCAGCAGCCACGGACAGGGGGCCTACGAGCAGTACTTC | CASSHGQGAYEQYF
TRBJ2-2 | TRBV6-7 | TRBD1 | . | TGTGCCAGCAGTTCGACAGGGGGCCAAGGCGCGAACACCGGGGAGCTGTTTTTT | CASSSTGGQGANTGELFF
TRBJ2-7 | TRBV3-1 | . | many | TGTGCCAGCAGCCAGTGGACCTACGAGCAGTACTTC | CASSQWTYEQYF
TRBJ2-3 | TRBV10-3 | . | many | TGTGCCATCAGTGAGTCGATGTTGGATACGCAGTATTTT | CAISESMLDTQYF
TRBJ1-3 | TRBV13 | . | many | TGTGCCAGCAGCGGTTATAACTCTGGAAACACCATATATTTT | CASSGYNSGNTIYF
TRBJ1-3 | TRBV28 | TRBD1 | many | TGTGCCAGCAGTTCGGGGACAGTGGCTGGAAACACCATATATTTT | CASSSGTVAGNTIYF
TRBJ2-1 | TRBV20-1 | . | many | TGCAGTGCTGCCCCCGGGAGAATTGAGCAGTTCTTC | CSAAPGRIEQFF
TRBJ1-2 | TRBV21-1 | . | many | TGTGCCAGCAGCCAGGCCCGGGGACAGGGGGACTATGGCTACACCTTC | CASSQARGQGDYGYTF
TRBJ1-6 | TRBV24-1 | . | many | TGTGCCACCAGTGATAGAAGTAATTCACCCCTCCACTTT | CATSDRSNSPLHF
TRBJ2-3 | TRBV5-1 | TRBD1 | many | TGCGCCAGCAGCCATGGTGACAGGGACACAGATACGCAGTATTTT | CASSHGDRDTDTQYF
TRBJ1-1 | TRBV19 | . | many | TGTGCCAGTACCTTGGGGGGCTACACTGAAGCTTTCTTT | CASTLGGYTEAFF
TRBJ1-2 | TRBV20-1 | . | many | TGCAGTGGTTGGGACGGAGAGAACTATGGCTACACCTTC | CSGWDGENYGYTF
TRBJ1-4 | TRBV20-1 | TRBD1 | many | TGCAGTGCTCTAGACAGGGTACCTAATGAAAAACTGTTTTTT | CSALDRVPNEKLFF
TRBJ2-1 | TRBV29-1 | . | many | TGCAGCGTTGACCAGAACAATGAGCAGTTCTTC | CSVDQNNEQFF
TRBJ2-5 | TRBV24-1 | TRBD1 | . | TGTGCCACCAGTGAGCGAGGGGGCGGTGAGACCCAGTACTTC | CATSERGGGETQYF
TRBJ2-5 | TRBV24-1 | TRBD1 | many | TGTGCCACCAGTGAAACCGGGACAGGGGGTCAAGAGACCCAGTACTTC | CATSETGTGGQETQYF
TRBJ2-1 | TRBV9 | TRBD2 | many | TGTGCCAGCAGCGAAAGCGGGAGGTACAATGAGCAGTTCTTC | CASSESGRYNEQFF
TRBJ2-7 | TRBV15 | TRBD2 | many | TGTGCCACCAGCAGAGATCGAGGTGGGGGGGGCGAGCAGTACTTC | CATSRDRGGGGEQYF
TRBJ2-5 | TRBV7-9 | . | . | TGTGCCAGCAGGTCGGGGGAGATAGAGACCCAGTACTTC | CASRSGEIETQYF
TRBJ2-2 | TRBV28 | . | many | TGTGCCAGCAGTTTATTTGGGGGCAGGGTGAGCACCGGGGAGCTGTTTTTT | CASSLFGGRVSTGELFF
TRBJ2-7 | TRBV7-2 | TRBD2 | many | TGTGCCAGCAGCCCTACTAGCGGACCCTACGAGCAGTACTTC | CASSPTSGPYEQYF
TRBJ2-7 | TRBV4-3 | TRBD2 | many | TGCGCCAGCAGCCGCGATAGCGGGGGTACCTACGAGCAGTACTTC | CASSRDSGGTYEQYF
TRBJ1-5 | TRBV7-9 | . | many | TGTGCCAGCAGCTCTCTAGGGGGCAATCAGCCCCAGCATTTT | CASSSLGGNQPQHF
TRBJ1-3 | TRBV4-2 | TRBD1 | many | TGTGCCAGCAAGGACAGGGGATCAACGCGGTCTGGAAACACCATATATTTT | CASKDRGSTRSGNTIYF
TRBJ2-2 | TRBV24-1 | . | many | TGTGCCACCATGGACACATGGAACACCGGGGAGCTGTTTTTT | CATMDTWNTGELFF
TRBJ2-6 | TRBV4-1 | TRBD1 | many | TGCGCCAGCAGCGATTACAGGGGGAACTCTGGGGCCAACGTCCTGACTTTC | CASSDYRGNSGANVLTF
TRBJ2-1 | TRBV19 | TRBD2 | few | TGTGCCAGTAGTTTTAGCGGGAGGGGGGACAATGAGCAGTTCTTC | CASSFSGRGDNEQFF
TRBJ2-1 | TRBV7-6 | . | many | TGTGCCAGCAGCGGAAGGGCAACTGTACGCAATGAGCAGTTCTTC | CASSGRATVRNEQFF
TRBJ1-6 | TRBV5-5 | TRBD1 | many | TGTGCCAGCAGCTTCGGACAGGGAGGGTCACCCCTCCACTTT | CASSFGQGGSPLHF